Below, 20 T cell receptor beta chains from the same sample are listed, as sequenced in a study of CD8 T cells in ankylosing spondylitis. Using its own MiXCR run on the 5' RACE reads, TCRdb lists one record per CDR3 protein. The sample yields about 170,000 distinct CDR3 sequences, around 16% seen once. Source material: blood, either unsorted or a sorted T cell fraction (not recorded which). These TCRs come from a male donor with ankylosing spondylitis or in good health (not recorded which).

This clonotype was counted ten times or more. This chain connects TRBV20-1 to TRBJ2-1, with 7 bases fitting TRBD2. CDR1 is DFQATT and CDR2 is SNEGSKA in the germline V gene (reference sequence). This CDR3 has 12 amino acids. CDR3 in amino acids: CSGKRGYNEQFF. The CDR3 region has the DNA TGCAGCGGAAAGCGGGGTTACAATGAGCAGTTCTTC.

This clonotype was seen a few times. Written as DNA, the CDR3 is TGTGCCAGCAGCGGCGGGACTAGCTACGAGCAGTACTTC. Translating it yields CASSGGTSYEQYF. This chain joins TRBV9 and TRBJ2-7; 8 positions match TRBD2. This CDR3 is 13 amino acids long. CDR1 is SGDLS, CDR2 YYNGEE, per germline. V shed 3 bases, J shed 3 bases, and the junction held 2 bases outside the gene matches.

This clonotype has just a few counts. The chain recombines TRBV24-1 with TRBJ2-1, with TRBD2 identical over 14 bases. This CDR3 has 21 residues. The germline V gene encodes CDR1 KGHDR and CDR2 SFDVKD. J gave up 0 bases and V 3 bases, and 12 bases lay outside the gene matches. The CDR3 bases are TGTGCCACCAGTGATCGAGGACTAGCGGGAGGAACCCGGAGCTCCTACAATGAGCAGTTCTTC. Amino acids: CATSDRGLAGGTRSSYNEQFF.

This clonotype came up many times. V is TRBV6-5 and J is TRBJ1-5; the D gene is possibly TRBD1 (5 bases). Germline CDR1 and CDR2: MNHEY and SVGAGI. V lost 4 bases, J lost 0 bases, and 7 bases lay in between. The CDR3 is 14 amino acids. The CDR3 protein is CASSLQGSNQPQHF. The CDR3 DNA sequence: TGTGCCAGCAGTTTGCAGGGTAGCAATCAGCCCCAGCATTTT.

The chain uses TRBV5-1 and TRBJ1-1, with D perhaps matching TRBD1 (5 bases). The CDR3 contains 14 residues. Germline V gene sequence: CDR1 SGHRS, CDR2 YFSETQ. V lost 4 bases, J lost 5 bases, and 15 bases lay in between. This chain's CDR3 is CASSRPGGGTEAFF. DNA for the CDR3: TGCGCCAGCAGCCGTCCCGGCGGGGGAACTGAAGCTTTCTTT.

This clonotype was observed many times. The genes are TRBV20-1 and TRBJ2-5; D possibly corresponds to TRBD1 (5 bases). CDR1 is DFQATT and CDR2 is SNEGSKA in the germline V gene (reference sequence). This CDR3 is 14 amino acids long. V lost 0 bases and J lost 2, with 10 bases in between. Written as DNA, the CDR3 is TGCAGTGCTAGAGATGGGGCTTCTCAAGAGACCCAGTACTTC. Encoded protein: CSARDGASQETQYF.

V is TRBV7-2 and J is TRBJ2-2; TRBD1 matches at 7 bases. Trimming took 2 bases from V and 10 from J; bases not matched to a gene: 13. The CDR3 is made up of 16 amino acids. Germline loops: CDR1 SGHTA, CDR2 FQGNSA. CDR3: CASSLMTGSVNEELFF. In DNA, the CDR3 is TGTGCCAGCAGCTTAATGACAGGGTCGGTTAACGAGGAGCTGTTTTTT.

This clonotype appeared a few times. This chain joins TRBV29-1 and TRBJ2-2; D gene uncertain. Trimming removed 2 bases at V and 6 bases at J, with 7 bases between. The V gene's germline CDR1 is SQVTM and CDR2 ANQGSEA. The CDR3 length is 12 residues. CDR3 sequence (DNA): TGCAGCGTTGAATCCGCAGCCGGGGAGCTGTTTTTT. Its translation is CSVESAAGELFF.

This clonotype was found many times. V usage is TRBV29-1 and J usage is TRBJ2-2, with 9 bases fitting TRBD1. J was trimmed by 6 bases and V by 6 bases; bases with no gene match: 8. The CDR3 runs to 14 residues. CDR1 and CDR2 (germline): SQVTM, ANQGSEA. CDR3 nucleotide sequence: TGCAGCGTAGGGACAGGGAATAGAGCCGGGGAGCTGTTTTTT. Amino acids: CSVGTGNRAGELFF.

This clonotype was counted ten times or more. The CDR3 region has the DNA TGTGCCAGCAGTTTATTTTGGGACAGGGGCTCGTCGGGCACCGGGGAGCTGTTTTTT. Translated, it gives CASSLFWDRGSSGTGELFF. This chain joins TRBV28 and TRBJ2-2; 10 positions match TRBD1. The ends lost 1 base at V and 4 bases at J; junction bases unmatched: 12. From germline, CDR1 is MDHEN and CDR2 SYDVKM. This CDR3 comprises 19 residues.

The V gene is TRBV12-3 or TRBV12-4, the J gene TRBJ1-1; no clear D gene. This CDR3 has 14 residues. Trimming took 3 bases from V and 4 from J, leaving 12 bases between them. In nucleotides, the CDR3 is TGTGCCAGCAGTTTGAGGGTGTCTGGCACTGAAGCTTTCTTT. It specifies CASSLRVSGTEAFF.

This clonotype was counted many times. The rearrangement joins TRBV29-1 to TRBJ2-3, with TRBD1 identical over 8 bases. Looked up from germline, CDR1 is SQVTM and CDR2 is ANQGSEA. This CDR3 is 14 amino acids long. The V gene end was trimmed by 7 bases and the J gene end by 2 bases; junction bases not matched to a gene: 8. The CDR3 DNA reads TGCAGCGGGGAGTGGCAGGGGGCCACAGATACGCAGTATTTT. Protein product: CSGEWQGATDTQYF.

This clonotype was observed at least ten times. The chain couples TRBV28 to TRBJ1-2; D remains ambiguous. Germline V CDR1 and CDR2: MDHEN, SYDVKM. The ends were cut back, 4 bases at V and 0 bases at J, with 15 bases in the middle. The CDR3 extends over 16 amino acids. The CDR3 coding sequence is TGTGCCAGCAGTTGGTCGATGGGGATAGCTAACTATGGCTACACCTTC. Its protein is CASSWSMGIANYGYTF.

This chain joins TRBV7-9 and TRBJ1-2, with D hard to call. CDR3 size: 13 residues. V lost 2 bases and J 6 bases, leaving 10 bases between the germline ends. Per the germline V gene, CDR1 is SEHNR and CDR2 is FQNEAQ (reference sequence). The CDR3 region has the DNA TGTGCCAGCAGCTTAAACAGTTTCGATGGCTACACCTTC. This encodes CASSLNSFDGYTF.

The table lists this clonotype with a few counts. The chain joins TRBV5-6 to TRBJ1-5; no clear D gene. CDR3 size: 14 residues. Germline values: CDR1 SGHDT, CDR2 YYEEEE. Trimming pared 0 bases from V and 6 bases from J, leaving 10 bases between. CDR3: CASSLGQVPQPQHF. Written as DNA, the CDR3 is TGTGCCAGCAGCTTGGGGCAGGTCCCTCAGCCCCAGCATTTT. The variable domain in full, with the rest retrieved from reference TRBV5-6 and TRBJ1-5, is DAGVTQSPTHLIKTRGQQVTLRCSPKSGHDTVSWYQQALGQGPQFIFQYYEEEERQRGNFPDRFSGHQFPNYSSELNVNALLLGDSALYLCASSLGQVPQPQHFGDGTRLSIL.

In regard to this clonotype: A read error is possible here, since a much larger clone lies one base away. The rearrangement joins TRBV6-6 to TRBJ2-1; a possible D gene is TRBD2 (5 bases). V gave up 6 bases and J gave up 12 bases, with 18 bases separating them. CDR1 is MNHNY, CDR2 SVGAGI, per germline (reference sequence). The CDR3 contains 13 residues. CDR3 DNA sequence: TGTGCCAGCAGCCCTAGGAGCGAGGGTGGGCAGTTCTTC. Residues: CASSPRSEGGQFF.

This rearrangement joins TRBV6-5 to TRBJ2-1; D unresolved. The CDR3 loop spans 14 amino acids. CDR1 is MNHEY and CDR2 is SVGAGI in the germline V gene. V gave up 6 bases and J gave up 8 bases, with 17 bases separating them. The CDR3 nucleotides read TGTGCCAGCAGAAACCGGGCCCTGGCCCATGAGCAGTTCTTC. This translates into CASRNRALAHEQFF.

This rearrangement joins TRBV9 to TRBJ2-2, with D perhaps matching TRBD2 (6 bases). CDR1 and CDR2 from the germline V gene are SGDLS and YYNGEE. Between the trimmed V and J ends, which lost 3 bases and 7 bases, there was a span of 13 bases. This CDR3 has 14 amino acids. CDR3 nucleotide sequence: TGTGCCAGCAGCGGGAGGGCCAATAACGGGGAGCTGTTTTTT. Its translation is CASSGRANNGELFF.

In this sample, this clonotype turned up once. V usage is TRBV7-3 and J usage is TRBJ2-2, with 10 nucleotides matching TRBD1. The V segment lost 5 bases and the J segment 3 bases; nucleotides outside the gene matches: 3. This CDR3 comprises 15 residues. Germline CDR1 reads SGHTA; CDR2 reads FQGTGA. For the CDR3, the DNA is TGTGCCAGCAGCGCTGGACAGGGGGACACCGGGGAGCTGTTTTTT. Its translation: CASSAGQGDTGELFF.

For this clonotype: One end of the junction fails to match germline, which may point to a read error. The chain uses TRBV5-5 and TRBJ2-1, with no clear D. Germline V CDR1 and CDR2: SGHKS, YYEKEE (reference sequence). The CDR3 sequence is 12 residues long. CDR3 amino acids: CVSSLVYNEQFF. The CDR3 DNA follows: TGTGTCAGCAGCTTGGTTTACAATGAGCAGTTCTTC.